The rows below give T cell receptor beta chains drawn from one sample of a study of blood T cell repertoires in COVID-19. Repertoires were generated with immunoSEQ multiplex PCR, while TCRdb's copy carries only in-frame clones and drops some. The table includes fewer than 250,000 clones, roughly 91% detected once. Sample: PBMCs or T cells enriched from blood (not recorded which). These receptor sequences come from a man between 25 and 39 years old in a cohort exposed to, infected with or recovered from COVID-19 (not recorded which). Both conserved end residues are part of each CDR3. A D gene is named only where the DNA matches it firmly. Not every row has a clone size; where given, it reads once, few, many or a size class.

len	d_gene	j_gene	v_gene	abundance	CDR3nt	CDR3aa
12	TRBD1	TRBJ2-5	TRBV19	NA	TGTGCCAGTAGCGAGGGGGCGGGGACCCAGTACTTC	CASSEGAGTQYF
12	NA	TRBJ2-1	TRBV5-4	NA	TGTGCCAGCAGTCAGACCTACAATGAGCAGTTCTTC	CASSQTYNEQFF
15	TRBD1	TRBJ2-5	TRBV24-1	NA	TGTGCCACCAGTGGAAACGACAGGGGCGGGGAGACCCAGTACTTC	CATSGNDRGGETQYF
15	NA	TRBJ1-2	TRBV4-2	NA	TGTGCCAGCAGCCAGAATTTTGCCCCCTATCTAGGCTACACCTTC	CASSQNFAPYLGYTF
15	TRBD1	TRBJ1-4	TRBV28	NA	TGTGCCAGCAGTTTCACACAGGGGGTTAATGAAAAACTGTTTTTT	CASSFTQGVNEKLFF
15	NA	TRBJ2-7	TRBV3-1/TRBV3-2	NA	TGTGCCTCCTACAAAGCCACCGAGGCAGTTGACGAGCAGTACTTC	CASYKATEAVDEQYF
14	TRBD1	TRBJ1-5	TRBV10-3	NA	TGTGCCATCAAAGGGACAGGGGACAATCAGCCCCAGCATTTT	CAIKGTGDNQPQHF
12	NA	TRBJ1-6	TRBV25-1	NA	TGTGCCAGCAGTCGCAGAAAATCACCCCTCCACTTT	CASSRRKSPLHF
16	NA	TRBJ1-1	TRBV21-1	NA	TGTGCCAGCGGTCCCACAGGGACGAATATGGACACTGAAGCTTTCTTT	CASGPTGTNMDTEAFF
14	NA	TRBJ1-1	TRBV2	NA	TGTGCCAGCAGTTATAACCCCGGGGGCACTGAAGCTTTCTTT	CASSYNPGGTEAFF
17	TRBD1	TRBJ1-4	TRBV7-6	NA	TGTGCCAGCAGCTTTTTGACAGGGGGTGCAACTAATGAAAAACTGTTTTTT	CASSFLTGGATNEKLFF
14	NA	TRBJ2-7	TRBV6-1	NA	TGTGCCAGCAGTGAAAGTGGGCAGGTCTACGAGCAGTACTTC	CASSESGQVYEQYF
11	NA	TRBJ2-7	TRBV14	NA	TGTGCCAGCAGCCACCTGTACGAGCAGTACTTC	CASSHLYEQYF
15	NA	TRBJ2-3	TRBV7-2	NA	TGTGCCAGCAGCCTACAAACAGGGAAGTCAGATACGCAGTATTTT	CASSLQTGKSDTQYF
13	NA	TRBJ1-2	TRBV9	few	TGTGCCAGCAGCGTAGACGGTAACAGTCCGTGGACCTTC	CASSVDGNSPWTF
17	TRBD2	TRBJ2-1	TRBV7-9	NA	TGTGCCAGCAGCTTATTTAGCGGGAGTGATTCCTACAATGAGCAGTTCTTC	CASSLFSGSDSYNEQFF
14	TRBD1	TRBJ1-1	TRBV5-4	NA	TGTGCCAGCAGCCCAGGCACAGGGGAGACTGAAGCTTTCTTT	CASSPGTGETEAFF
15	NA	TRBJ2-7	TRBV15	NA	TGTGCCACCAGCGGCCCGACCGGGGTCCCCTACGAGCAGTACTTC	CATSGPTGVPYEQYF
12	NA	TRBJ1-1	TRBV28	NA	TGTGCCAGCAGTTTTCTGAAATCCGGAGCTTTCTTT	CASSFLKSGAFF